One and the same sample provided the 18 T cell receptor beta chains below, sequenced in a study of cytomegalovirus exposure and HLA in healthy donors. With 60 Vbeta and 13 Jbeta primers, the PCR was carried out. Produced via immunoSEQ multiplex PCR; TCRdb's table is partial and in-frame only. The data show under 150,000 clones, 80% to 90% seen once. The specimen sequenced was PBMCs. These receptors originate from a man over 45 in good health and CMV-seronegative.

This chain connects TRBV11-2 to TRBJ2-2; 10 bases agree with TRBD2. The CDR3 loop spans 15 amino acids. Germline CDR1 SGHAT, CDR2 FQNNGV. Germline trimming cut 11 bases from V and 4 bases from J; bases unmatched to any gene: 10. The CDR3 spells CAAGAASGSTGELFF. As DNA, the CDR3 is TGTGCCGCCGGTGCGGCTAGCGGGAGCACCGGGGAGCTGTTTTTT.

The chain carries TRBV7-2 and TRBJ2-1; perhaps TRBD1 as D (6 bases). Germline CDR1 is SGHTA and CDR2 is FQGNSA. The CDR3 contains 14 residues. The V end lost 5 bases, the J end lost 9 bases, and 17 bases lay between the germline ends. The CDR3 DNA reads TGTGCCAGCAGCCAGGGGCCTATCCTCAGTGAGCAGTTCTTC. Translation gives CASSQGPILSEQFF.

The chain recombines TRBV29-1 with TRBJ2-7, with 7 bases identical to TRBD1. Germline V lookup: CDR1 SQVTM, CDR2 ANQGSEA. The CDR3 has 12 residues. With 6 bases clipped from V and 2 bases from J, the junction kept 4 bases outside the gene matches. The CDR3 DNA reads as TGCAGCGTCCGGGACAGAACCTACGAGCAGTACTTC. Residues: CSVRDRTYEQYF.

The chain uses TRBV15 and TRBJ2-3; TRBD1 matches at 7 bases. Germline V CDR1 and CDR2: LNHNV, YYDKDF (reference sequence). The CDR3 contains 15 residues. The V and J ends lost 1 base and 10 bases, in that order; junction bases with no gene match: 11. CDR3 sequence: CATSRAGGEEFPQYF. The CDR3 region has the DNA TGTGCCACCAGCAGAGCAGGGGGTGAGGAGTTCCCGCAGTATTTT.

The chain recombines TRBV30 with TRBJ2-3; possibly TRBD1 for D (5 bases). This CDR3 comprises 14 residues. The V and J ends lost 0 bases and 2 bases respectively, with 9 bases between them. Per germline, CDR1 GTSNPN and CDR2 SVGIG (reference sequence). The CDR3 coding sequence is TGTGCCTGGAGTGTTTCAGGGTTCACAGATACGCAGTATTTT. Encoded protein: CAWSVSGFTDTQYF.

This chain's CDR3 is CASSKDISGQGGQPQHF. CDR3 nucleotide sequence: TGTGCCAGCAGCAAAGATATTTCGGGACAGGGAGGTCAGCCCCAGCATTTT. This chain uses TRBV5-8 with TRBJ1-5; 9 bases map to TRBD1. The CDR3 covers 17 residues. Germline CDR1 SGHTS, CDR2 YDEGEE. After removal of 4 bases from V and 6 bases from J, the junction contained 14 bases not matched to a gene.

The genes are TRBV19 and TRBJ2-7, with 9 bases lining up with TRBD2. This CDR3 spans 15 amino acids. Germline V gene sequence: CDR1 LNHDA, CDR2 SQIVND (reference sequence). V shed 5 bases and J 4 bases; nucleotides not matched to a gene: 9. CDR3 sequence reads: CASSPRVAGEYEQYF. CDR3 coding DNA: TGTGCCAGTAGTCCGCGGGTAGCGGGAGAATACGAGCAGTACTTC.

This chain uses TRBV7-6 with TRBJ2-2; D is unclear. Trimming left V 5 bases short and J 4 bases short, with 17 bases between. The CDR3 contains 16 residues. From germline, CDR1 is SGHVS and CDR2 FNYEAQ. The CDR3 sequence: CASSLVRSRSTGELFF. CDR3 DNA: TGTGCCAGCAGCCTCGTCCGGAGCCGTAGCACCGGGGAGCTGTTTTTT.

As DNA, the CDR3 is TGTGCCAGCAGCCCGACAAGGTGGGGAGTAAAAGAGACCCAGTACTTC. Translating it yields CASSPTRWGVKETQYF. This sequence joins TRBV7-8 and TRBJ2-5; D may be TRBD2 (5 bases). CDR1 and CDR2 (germline): SGHVS, FQNEAQ. The germline V and J ends were trimmed by 5 bases and 3 bases, with 19 bases remaining between them. The CDR3 totals 16 residues.

This chain joins TRBV4-2 and TRBJ2-5, with TRBD2 matching 12 bases. Trimming took 3 bases from V and 0 from J; bases not matched to a gene: 5. This CDR3 has 17 residues. Germline-derived CDR1 and CDR2 are LGHNA and YNFKEQ. The CDR3 sequence: CASSQGTSGSYQETQYF. In nucleotides, the CDR3 is TGTGCCAGCAGCCAGGGGACTAGCGGGTCGTACCAAGAGACCCAGTACTTC.

J is TRBJ2-5 and V is TRBV5-4, with 7 bases matching TRBD1. Germline V gives CDR1 SGHNT, CDR2 YYREEE (reference sequence). The CDR3 spans 14 residues. Losses at the gene ends were 2 bases for V and 5 bases for J; bases not matched to a gene: 6. CDR3 sequence (DNA): TGTGCCAGCAGCTTAGACAGGGAGCGGGAGACCCAGTACTTC. Translated, it gives CASSLDRERETQYF. Looking up the rest from reference TRBV5-4 and TRBJ2-5 gives the full variable domain: ETGVTQSPTHLIKTRGQQVTLRCSSQSGHNTVSWYQQALGQGPQFIFQYYREEENGRGNFPPRFSGLQFPNYSSELNVNALELDDSALYLCASSLDRERETQYFGPGTRLLVL.

Only a few counts were recorded for this clone. The J gene is TRBJ2-1, the V gene TRBV5-8; D may be TRBD2 (6 bases). In germline, CDR1 is SGHTS, CDR2 YDEGEE. The CDR3 sequence is 15 residues long. Trimming left V 5 bases short and J 0 bases short, with 12 bases between. The CDR3 loop is CASSSGESSYNEQFF. The CDR3 region has the DNA TGTGCCAGCAGTTCGGGGGAGAGCTCCTACAATGAGCAGTTCTTC.

The chain employs TRBV29-1 and TRBJ2-5; D may be TRBD1 (6 bases). The J call may be wrong; the DNA end is better matched by TRBJ2-7. The CDR3 has 12 residues. Germline V gene sequence: CDR1 SQVTM, CDR2 ANQGSEA. CDR3 DNA sequence: TGCAGCGTTGAAGGGCAGGGGTACGAGCAGTACTTC. It encodes CSVEGQGYEQYF.

The chain combines TRBV11-2 with TRBJ2-2; the D gene is possibly TRBD1 (6 bases). CDR1 SGHAT and CDR2 FQNNGV come from the germline V gene. The CDR3 runs to 13 residues. Trimming cost V 5 bases and J 6 bases, with 10 bases left between them. The CDR3 region has the DNA TGTGCCAGCAGCGGCACAGGGCCCGGGGAGCTGTTTTTT. Its translation is CASSGTGPGELFF.

The J gene is TRBJ2-7, the V gene TRBV12-5; D is possibly TRBD2 (7 bases). V was pared by 9 bases and J by 0 bases, with 18 bases between. Germline V CDR1 and CDR2: LGHNT, FRNRAP. The CDR3 totals 15 residues. Here the CDR3 DNA reads TGTGCTAGGAGGACGGGGGGCAGCGGCTCCTACGAGCAGTACTTC. It is translated as CARRTGGSGSYEQYF.

This clone turned up a few times. J is TRBJ2-7 and V is TRBV7-3; 8 positions agree with TRBD2. Germline V gene data show CDR1 as SGHTA and CDR2 as FQGTGA. The ends lost 5 bases at V and 1 base at J; junction bases unmatched: 19. This CDR3 is built from 19 residues. For the CDR3, the DNA is TGTGCCAGCAGCGAAAGTGGGCGGGGGGCACCTTCCTCATCCTACGAGCAGTACTTC. Amino acids: CASSESGRGAPSSSYEQYF.

The chain couples TRBV5-4 to TRBJ2-1; the match to TRBD1 covers 8 bases. The CDR3 sequence is 17 residues long. CDR1 is SGHNT and CDR2 is YYREEE in the germline V gene (reference sequence). Trimming cost V 0 bases and J 4 bases; bases outside gene matches: 9. The CDR3 nucleotides read TGTGCCAGCAGCTTGGGAGGTCAGGGGGCATCTTACAATGAGCAGTTCTTC. It is translated as CASSLGGQGASYNEQFF.

The chain joins TRBV2 to TRBJ1-2; TRBD1 matches at 9 bases. The germline gives CDR1 SNHLY, CDR2 FYNNEI. V shed 6 bases, J shed 4 bases, and the junction held 9 bases outside the gene matches. This CDR3 is built from 15 residues. This CDR3 reads CASRPTGGVSYGYTF. The CDR3 nucleotides are TGTGCCAGCAGGCCAACAGGGGGCGTTAGCTATGGCTACACCTTC.